The 27 T cell receptor beta chains presented below share a single source sample, sequenced in a study of CD8+ T cells in alopecia areata. In each case, RNA was isolated and then reverse transcribed into cDNA as the sequencing template. Clones were sequenced by immunoSEQ multiplex PCR, and TCRdb holds only the in-frame ones, with some missing. The repertoire holds 140,000 to 150,000 clones, with about 51% as singletons. The input for sequencing was CD4+ T cells sorted from blood, taken at week 0. Receptor source: a human donor with alopecia areata.

This clone was seen only a few times. The chain couples TRBV7-9 to TRBJ1-3, with unresolved D. The CDR3 is 11 residues long. From germline, CDR1 is SEHNR and CDR2 FQNEAQ (reference sequence). Deletions cut 2 bases from V and 8 bases from J, with 4 bases between. CDR3 in DNA: TGTGCCAGCAGCTTATACGACACCATATATTTT. Protein sequence: CASSLYDTIYF.

The rearrangement links TRBV2 to TRBJ1-3; TRBD1 might be the D (6 bases). The germline V gene encodes CDR1 SNHLY and CDR2 FYNNEI. Trimming shortened V by 7 bases and J by 1 base, and 8 bases separated the two germline ends. The length of the CDR3 is 13 residues. This CDR3 reads CASNGQSGNTIYF. CDR3 bases: TGTGCCAGCAATGGACAGTCTGGAAACACCATATATTTT. The whole variable domain, filled in from reference TRBV2 and TRBJ1-3, reads EPEVTQTPSHQVTQMGQEVILRCVPISNHLYFYWYRQILGQKVEFLVSFYNNEISEKSEIFDDQFSVERPDGSNFTLKIRSTKLEDSAMYFCASNGQSGNTIYFGEGSWLTVV.

The chain carries TRBV18 and TRBJ2-7; maybe TRBD2 (5 bases). Germline V gene data show CDR1 as KGHSH and CDR2 as LQKENI. The CDR3 runs 13 residues. The V end was cut by 4 bases, the J end by 3 bases, with 10 bases between. The CDR3, as DNA: TGTGCCAGCTCACACACACGGGGCTACGAGCAGTACTTC. Translated: CASSHTRGYEQYF.

The rearrangement joins TRBV29-1 to TRBJ1-2, with D hard to call. Germline CDR1 SQVTM, CDR2 ANQGSEA. V was trimmed by 5 bases and J by 8 bases, leaving 12 bases between them. The CDR3 is made up of 11 amino acids. This chain's CDR3 is CSVRGPEGYTF. The DNA for the CDR3 is TGCAGCGTTCGAGGTCCGGAGGGCTACACCTTC.

V usage is TRBV28 and J usage is TRBJ1-1, with D tentatively TRBD1 (5 bases). CDR3 length: 15 amino acids. Germline V lookup: CDR1 MDHEN, CDR2 SYDVKM. Between the trimmed V and J ends, which lost 4 bases and 4 bases, there was a span of 16 bases. The CDR3 DNA is TGTGCCAGCAGTTCCGGCGGGGGGTTGGGCACTGAAGCTTTCTTT. It is translated as CASSSGGGLGTEAFF. The full variable domain, rest sourced from reference TRBV28 and TRBJ1-1, is DVKVTQSSRYLVKRTGEKVFLECVQDMDHENMFWYRQDPGLGLRLIYFSYDVKMKEKGDIPEGYSVSREKKERFSLILESASTNQTSMYLCASSSGGGLGTEAFFGQGTRLTVV.

This clone was seen a few times. This rearrangement joins TRBV29-1 to TRBJ2-3; D is possibly TRBD1 or TRBD2 (5 bases each). Germline V lookup: CDR1 SQVTM, CDR2 ANQGSEA. The CDR3 extends over 13 amino acids. For the CDR3, the DNA is TGCGTCATAGGGGATACGGGGACAGATACGCAGTATTTT. The encoded protein is CVIGDTGTDTQYF.

The chain recombines TRBV23-1 with TRBJ2-5, with D maybe TRBD2 (6 bases). TRBV23-1 is an ORF; its function is uncertain. V lost 4 bases and J 6 bases, leaving 18 bases between the germline ends. The CDR3 covers 15 residues. DNA for the CDR3: TGCGCCAGCAGTCGGTATTGGCGGGATCGGCAGACCCAGTACTTC. This codes for CASSRYWRDRQTQYF.

This chain joins TRBV15 and TRBJ2-5; D not resolved. V lost 0 bases and J 5 bases, leaving 7 bases between the germline ends. Germline assignment: CDR1 LNHNV and CDR2 YYDKDF (reference sequence). The CDR3 is made up of 13 amino acids. This CDR3 reads CATSRDLGETQYF. The CDR3 DNA reads TGTGCCACCAGCAGAGATTTGGGGGAGACCCAGTACTTC.

This clone turned up a few times. The V call is TRBV7-2, the J call TRBJ1-6; tentative D call: TRBD1 (6 bases). CDR3 length: 17 amino acids. V lost 0 bases and J 5 bases, leaving 14 bases between the germline ends. Germline values: CDR1 SGHTA, CDR2 FQGNSA. The CDR3 DNA reads TGTGCCAGCAGCTTAGCGGCAGGGGTTTTCGATAATTCACCCCTCCACTTT. It yields the protein CASSLAAGVFDNSPLHF.

The chain joins TRBV19 to TRBJ2-3; 14 bases are a match to TRBD2. J lost 2 bases, V lost 8 bases, and 12 bases had no gene match. Looked up from germline, CDR1 is LNHDA and CDR2 is SQIVND (reference sequence). CDR3 length equals 18 residues. The CDR3 loop reads CASAPGLAGEHATDTQYF. The CDR3 region has the DNA TGTGCCAGTGCACCGGGACTAGCGGGAGAACATGCCACAGATACGCAGTATTTT.

This clone appeared a few times. The rearrangement uses TRBV5-6 and TRBJ1-1; 8 positions match TRBD1. V lost 2 bases, J lost 0 bases, and 6 bases stayed unmatched. The germline CDR1 and CDR2 sequences are SGHDT and YYEEEE. CDR3 length: 16 residues. The CDR3 DNA reads TGTGCCAGCAGCTTAGAGGGGGGACAGGTGAACACTGAAGCTTTCTTT. Its protein is CASSLEGGQVNTEAFF.

The chain links TRBV11-1 to TRBJ1-2; 7 bases are a match to TRBD1. Trimming took 4 bases from V and 0 from J; bases not matched to a gene: 2. Per germline, CDR1 SGHAT and CDR2 FQDESV (reference sequence). The CDR3 totals 14 residues. The DNA of the CDR3 is TGTGCCAGCAGCTCAGGGACAGCTAACTATGGCTACACCTTC. Encoded protein: CASSSGTANYGYTF.

This rearrangement joins TRBV7-3 to TRBJ2-3, with 11 bases that match TRBD1. The CDR3 has 18 residues. Germline trimming cut 5 bases from V and 3 bases from J; bases unmatched to any gene: 13. Per the germline V gene, CDR1 is SGHTA and CDR2 is FQGTGA. CDR3 nucleotides: TGTGCCAGCAGCCTACAGCCAGCCGGGACAGGGGGTACAGATACGCAGTATTTT. Protein sequence: CASSLQPAGTGGTDTQYF.

The rearrangement joins TRBV9 to TRBJ2-4, with a tentative D call TRBD1 (5 bases). This CDR3 comprises 15 residues. The germline V gene has CDR1 SGDLS and CDR2 YYNGEE. With 0 bases removed from V and 3 bases from J, the gap between germline ends came to 10 bases. CDR3 DNA: TGTGCCAGCAGCGTAGTAGGGGATGGCAAAAACATTCAGTACTTC. It is translated as CASSVVGDGKNIQYF.

CDR3 in amino acids: CASSSQGASETQYF. In DNA form, the CDR3 reads TGCGCCAGCAGCTCCCAGGGGGCCAGTGAGACCCAGTACTTC. This chain links TRBV5-1 with TRBJ2-5, with 8 bases that match TRBD1. The V and J ends lost 3 bases and 5 bases, in that order; junction bases with no gene match: 6. The germline V gene encodes CDR1 SGHRS and CDR2 YFSETQ. The CDR3 length is 14 residues.

This chain uses TRBV7-9 with TRBJ2-1; the match to TRBD2 covers 7 bases. The length of the CDR3 is 13 residues. The ends lost 4 bases at V and 3 bases at J; junction bases unmatched: 0. The V gene's germline CDR1 is SEHNR and CDR2 FQNEAQ (reference sequence). CDR3 sequence (DNA): TGTGCCAGCAGCTGGGGGGGCTACAATGAGCAGTTCTTC. Protein product: CASSWGGYNEQFF.

The chain carries TRBV30 and TRBJ1-1; D uncertain. V lost 3 bases to trimming and J lost 7 bases, with 9 bases between them. CDR1 and CDR2 from the germline V gene are GTSNPN and SVGIG (reference sequence). This CDR3 has 11 amino acids. The CDR3 spells CAWRDEGEAFF. CDR3 nucleotides: TGTGCCTGGAGAGACGAGGGTGAAGCTTTCTTT.

V gene TRBV19 combines with J gene TRBJ1-5; D is unclear. The V and J ends lost 7 bases and 8 bases respectively, with 18 bases between them. The CDR3 has 14 residues. Germline V CDR1 and CDR2: LNHDA, SQIVND (reference sequence). The chain's CDR3 is CASTGGRTSEPQHF. The CDR3 nucleotides are TGTGCCAGTACCGGAGGACGGACCTCGGAGCCCCAGCATTTT.

This chain connects TRBV6-4 to TRBJ2-1; 12 bases align to TRBD2. The trim removed 5 bases at V and 7 bases at J, leaving 6 bases unmatched. This CDR3 comprises 15 residues. CDR1 is MRHNA and CDR2 is SNTAGT in the germline V gene. CDR3 in DNA: TGTGCCAGCAGTACCCTAGCGGGGGGGATTAATGAGCAGTTCTTC. Amino acids: CASSTLAGGINEQFF.

Note on this clone: The identical CDR3 is also encoded by other nucleotide sequences in the sample. V is TRBV5-1 and J is TRBJ2-1, with unresolved D. The CDR3 spans 12 residues. CDR1 is SGHRS, CDR2 YFSETQ, per germline. V lost 0 bases and J lost 8, with 6 bases in between. The CDR3 loop reads CASSLVGDEQFF. The DNA for the CDR3 is TGCGCCAGCAGCTTGGTAGGCGATGAGCAGTTCTTC.

J is TRBJ2-7 and V is TRBV19; TRBD1 agrees at 9 bases. Germline CDR1 LNHDA, CDR2 SQIVND (reference sequence). J lost 3 bases, V lost 6 bases, and 9 bases had no gene match. The CDR3 sequence is 15 residues long. The CDR3 sequence: CASSPGTGRLYEQYF. The CDR3 DNA reads TGTGCCAGTAGCCCTGGGACAGGGAGACTCTACGAGCAGTACTTC.

The chain recombines TRBV5-1 with TRBJ2-7; 12 nucleotides agree with TRBD2. V dropped 4 bases and J dropped 3; count of bases not matched to a gene: 5. CDR1 and CDR2 (germline): SGHRS, YFSETQ. The CDR3 runs 15 residues. Here the CDR3 reads CASSIGTSGFYEQYF. CDR3 bases: TGCGCCAGCAGCATCGGGACTAGCGGGTTCTACGAGCAGTACTTC.

This clone appeared a few times. The genes are TRBV30 and TRBJ2-7; D perhaps matches TRBD1 (5 bases). V gave up 3 bases and J gave up 0 bases, with 15 bases separating them. The CDR3 extends over 15 amino acids. In germline, CDR1 is GTSNPN, CDR2 SVGIG (reference sequence). In DNA form, the CDR3 reads TGTGCCTGGAGCGGATACAGGATGAGCTCCTACGAGCAGTACTTC. Translating gives CAWSGYRMSSYEQYF.

This sequence joins TRBV30 and TRBJ1-5, with D tentatively TRBD1 (6 bases). V lost 2 bases to trimming and J lost 1 base, with 12 bases between them. This CDR3 has 15 residues. Germline CDR1 reads GTSNPN; CDR2 reads SVGIG (reference sequence). CDR3: CAWSRQARSNQPQHF. Here the CDR3 DNA reads TGTGCCTGGAGTAGACAGGCAAGGAGCAATCAGCCCCAGCATTTT.

Details on this clone: A junction end diverges from the germline sequence, so it may reflect a read error. The chain employs TRBV11-3 and TRBJ2-7, with D tentatively TRBD2 (6 bases). Germline V lookup: CDR1 SGHNT, CDR2 YENEEA. The CDR3 has 13 residues. In DNA, the CDR3 is TGTGCCAGCTCGAGCGGGCGCTCCCACGAGCAGTACTTC. Translated: CASSSGRSHEQYF.

Remarks on this clone: A junction end diverges from the germline sequence, so it may reflect a read error. The chain joins TRBV7-6 to TRBJ2-7; 8 bases align to TRBD1. The CDR3 is 15 residues long. Per the germline V gene, CDR1 is SGHVS and CDR2 is FNYEAQ. The CDR3 coding sequence is TGTGCCAGCAGCCTAGCGCCCGACAGGGGCAACGAGCAGTACTTC. Translated: CASSLAPDRGNEQYF.

This clone was picked up a small number of times. The chain has TRBV7-8 and TRBJ2-1; TRBD2 might be the D (6 bases). V was clipped by 3 bases and J by 5 bases, with 17 bases between them. The CDR3 totals 16 residues. Germline values: CDR1 SGHVS, CDR2 FQNEAQ. As DNA, the CDR3 is TGTGCCAGCAGCTTCACTTCGGGAGTCCCGCACAATGAGCAGTTCTTC. This sequence encodes CASSFTSGVPHNEQFF.